The 5 T cell receptor beta chains reported below all come from one sample, sequenced in a study of siplizumab effects on memory and regulatory T cells (dated 2019 in TCRdb). Library construction relied on the immunoSEQ multiplex PCR assay. Not all clones reach the TCRdb copy of this immuneACCESS table, which keeps in-frame sequences only. Checked studies attribute under half of the gap to unresolved V genes and leave the rest unexplained. Here the sample has tens of thousands of clones; roughly 93% occur a single time. In total, the top ten clones hold 35% to 45% of the sample. Sample: CD8+ T cells sorted from blood. These receptors were obtained from a human donor in good health.

The gene calls are TRBV5-6 and TRBJ1-1; 8 bases are a match to TRBD1. Germline V gene data show CDR1 as SGHDT and CDR2 as YYEEEE. The CDR3 extends over 14 amino acids. The V gene end was trimmed by 0 bases and the J gene end by 3 bases; junction bases not matched to a gene: 1. The CDR3, as DNA: TGTGCCAGCAGCTTGGGACAGGGGTACACTGAAGCTTTCTTT. It translates to CASSLGQGYTEAFF.

A single count supports this clone. The J gene is TRBJ2-3, the V gene TRBV9, with a possible D match to TRBD1 (7 bases). Germline assignment: CDR1 SGDLS and CDR2 YYNGEE. The CDR3 sequence is 15 residues long. V lost 3 bases and J lost 4, with 15 bases in between. This CDR3 is CASSASGRGADTQYF. The CDR3 nucleotides are TGTGCCAGCAGCGCAAGCGGCAGGGGGGCAGATACGCAGTATTTT. Combining the CDR3 with reference TRBV9 and TRBJ2-3 gives the whole variable domain DSGVTQTPKHLITATGQRVTLRCSPRSGDLSVYWYQQSLDQGLQFLIQYYNGEERAKGNILERFSAQQFPDLHSELNLSSLELGDSALYFCASSASGRGADTQYFGPGTRLTVL.

The chain recombines TRBV4-3 with TRBJ1-1; 9 nucleotides line up with TRBD1. From germline, CDR1 is LGHNA and CDR2 YSLEER. The J segment lost 0 bases and the V segment lost 5 bases, leaving 7 bases of the junction unmatched. CDR3 length: 16 amino acids. The CDR3: CASSYQDRGLNTEAFF. CDR3 coding DNA: TGCGCCAGCAGCTACCAGGACAGGGGCCTGAACACTGAAGCTTTCTTT.

In its sample, this clone was seen once. J is TRBJ2-7 and V is TRBV2; 9 positions match TRBD1. The CDR3 contains 16 residues. The J segment lost 5 bases and the V segment lost 2 bases, leaving 10 bases of the junction unmatched. Germline V gene data show CDR1 as SNHLY and CDR2 as FYNNEI. DNA of the CDR3: TGTGCCAGCAGTGAATCCATGGGGACAGGGTTAAACGAGCAGTACTTC. It yields the protein CASSESMGTGLNEQYF. Together with reference TRBV2 and TRBJ2-7, the CDR3 gives the full variable domain: EPEVTQTPSHQVTQMGQEVILRCVPISNHLYFYWYRQILGQKVEFLVSFYNNEISEKSEIFDDQFSVERPDGSNFTLKIRSTKLEDSAMYFCASSESMGTGLNEQYFGPGTRLTVT.

The J gene is TRBJ2-7, the V gene TRBV28; the D gene could be TRBD1 or TRBD2 (5 bases each). Germline-derived CDR1 and CDR2 are MDHEN and SYDVKM. Trimming took off 6 bases at V and 3 bases at J, with 21 bases between the two ends. CDR3 size: 16 residues. The CDR3 is CASRGTVRTENYEQYF. CDR3 nucleotide sequence: TGTGCCAGCAGAGGGACGGTACGAACCGAAAACTACGAGCAGTACTTC.